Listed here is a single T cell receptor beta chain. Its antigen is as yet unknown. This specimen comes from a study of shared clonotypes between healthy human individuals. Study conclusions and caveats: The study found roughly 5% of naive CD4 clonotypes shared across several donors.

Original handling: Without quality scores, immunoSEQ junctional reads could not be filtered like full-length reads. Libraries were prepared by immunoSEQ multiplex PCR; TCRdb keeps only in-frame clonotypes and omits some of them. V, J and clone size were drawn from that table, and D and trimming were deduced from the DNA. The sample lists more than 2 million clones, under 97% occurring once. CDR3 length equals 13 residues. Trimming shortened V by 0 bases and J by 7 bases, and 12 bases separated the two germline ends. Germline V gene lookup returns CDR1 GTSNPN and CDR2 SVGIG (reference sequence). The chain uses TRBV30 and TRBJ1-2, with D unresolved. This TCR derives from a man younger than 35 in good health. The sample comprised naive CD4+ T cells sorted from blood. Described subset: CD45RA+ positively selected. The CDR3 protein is CAWSVHTALGYTF. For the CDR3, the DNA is TGTGCCTGGAGTGTACATACTGCGCTTGGCTACACCTTC.